A single sample is the source of the 7 T cell receptor beta chains below, sequenced in a study of blood T cell repertoires in COVID-19. This table comes from immunoSEQ multiplex PCR, and its TCRdb copy is limited to in-frame clones, with some not included. The sample holds around 350,000 clones; around nine tenths are singletons and the top ten take 3%. Sequencing input: peripheral blood. The receptors shown here come from a human donor in a cohort sampled during active COVID-19.

This chain links TRBV7-8 with TRBJ2-1; 14 nucleotides agree with TRBD2. The germline CDR1 and CDR2 sequences are SGHVS and FQNEAQ. V shed 0 bases and J 9 bases; nucleotides not matched to a gene: 7. The CDR3 is made up of 17 amino acids. In nucleotides, the CDR3 is TGTGCCAGCAGCTTAGCGCCCGGGACTAGCGGGGGTGGTGAGCAGTTCTTC. Translated: CASSLAPGTSGGGEQFF.

The gene calls are TRBV5-5 and TRBJ1-4, with a possible D match to TRBD1 (5 bases). This CDR3 contains 15 residues. The germline V gene has CDR1 SGHKS and CDR2 YYEKEE (reference sequence). Trimming took 7 bases from V and 2 from J, leaving 15 bases between them. CDR3: CASRGALMTNEKLFF. The CDR3 bases are TGTGCCAGCCGTGGGGCTTTGATGACTAATGAAAAACTGTTTTTT.

The gene calls are TRBV3-1 (or the pseudogene TRBV3-2) and TRBJ1-5; 11 bases align to TRBD1. V trimming: 8 bases; J trimming: 15 bases; junction bases outside the gene matches: 9. CDR1 is LGHDT, CDR2 YNNKEL, per germline (reference sequence). The CDR3 loop spans 12 amino acids. DNA of the CDR3: TGTGCCAGCGTGGGACAGGGGGGCGTTCTGCATTTT. As protein: CASVGQGGVLHF.

This chain connects TRBV19 to TRBJ1-2, with 7 bases that match TRBD1. J was trimmed by 5 bases and V by 5 bases; bases with no gene match: 11. There are 15 residues in the CDR3. CDR1 and CDR2 (germline): LNHDA, SQIVND (reference sequence). As DNA, the CDR3 is TGTGCCAGTAGTCTAAGACAGGGCCCGGGGTATGGCTACACCTTC. Encoded protein: CASSLRQGPGYGYTF.

The CDR3 DNA reads TGTGCCAGCAGTACTAGCGGGACAGGCAATGAGCAGTTCTTC. Protein: CASSTSGTGNEQFF. The chain uses TRBV28 and TRBJ2-1, with TRBD2 matching over 10 bases. The CDR3 is made up of 14 amino acids. After removal of 5 bases from V and 6 bases from J, the junction contained 4 bases not matched to a gene. Germline V lookup: CDR1 MDHEN, CDR2 SYDVKM.

Details on this clone: This may arise from a read error, as a much more abundant clone is one base away. The chain has TRBV6-9 and TRBJ2-7, with 11 bases fitting TRBD2. This CDR3 spans 15 amino acids. Germline assignment: CDR1 MNHGY and CDR2 SVAAGI. J gave up 2 bases and V 2 bases, and 2 bases lay outside the gene matches. The CDR3 sequence: CASSYGLAGPYEQYF. The CDR3 DNA sequence: TGTGCCAGCAGTTATGGACTAGCGGGCCCCTACGAGCAGTACTTC.

The chain couples TRBV19 to TRBJ2-3; a weak D match, TRBD2 (5 bases). The CDR3 consists of 15 residues. Trimming cost V 4 bases and J 1 base, with 12 bases left between them. CDR1 and CDR2 from the germline V gene are LNHDA and SQIVND (reference sequence). CDR3 protein: CASSRRIGGTDTQYF. CDR3 in DNA: TGTGCCAGTAGTAGGAGGATTGGGGGCACAGATACGCAGTATTTT.